This T cell receptor beta chain was documented in a study of blood T cell repertoires in COVID-19. Study-wide context: Samples came from the United States, Italy and Spain, spanning acute and convalescent COVID-19. T cells, B-cell-depleted T cells, or PBMCs supplied cDNA or gDNA.

Per the study methods: By means of reference gene primer amplification, nucleated cell counts were estimated. Clones were sequenced by immunoSEQ multiplex PCR, and TCRdb holds only the in-frame ones, with some missing. Clone size and V and J calls were adopted from that table, with D and trimming inferred from the DNA. The sample records about 360,000 clones, about 83% being singletons. The CDR3 sequence is 16 residues long. J was trimmed by 2 bases and V by 0 bases; bases with no gene match: 7. CDR1 and CDR2 from the germline V gene are SGHDT and YYEEEE. The sequencing sample was made of peripheral blood. The chain links TRBV5-6 to TRBJ2-7, with 8 bases matching TRBD2. This clonotype originated in a man younger than 40 with active or convalescent COVID-19. The CDR3 region is CASSLGRGATPYEQYF. The CDR3 bases are TGTGCCAGCAGCTTGGGGCGGGGGGCAACCCCCTACGAGCAGTACTTC.